This TCR beta chain derives from a study of blood T cell repertoires in COVID-19 (dated by TCRdb to about 2020). In terms of the full investigation: Collaborator samples came from the United States, Italy and Spain and covered acute and convalescent phases of COVID-19. The material from the prospective study consisted of cDNA or gDNA derived from T cells, B-cell-depleted T cells, or PBMCs. Deeply sampled blood TCRbeta repertoires from subjects exposed to, actively infected with, or recovered from COVID-19 were included in the dataset. The repertoires were made available in a free public database intended to serve as a resource for research on the immune response to SARS-CoV-2. The samples were drawn from the first 160 participants of the ongoing ImmuneRACE study and from over 950 subjects provided by 6 global collaborators. A de-identified subject ID, COVID-19 status, age in years and sex were almost always included in the sample metadata. Where HLA class I and class II types were available, the types were taken from metadata supplied by the sample provider, not from assay-based typing. The full study reports these points: The amount of clinical and demographic metadata varied by source and participant and was provided uncurated.

A note on this clone: This receptor's antigen is unknown. No base qualities exist here, and no much larger clone lies one base off it.

The collaborating institutions used their own protocols to collect whole blood in K2EDTA tubes. For TCRbeta analysis, collaborator samples were shipped as frozen whole blood, as isolated PBMCs, or as DNA extracted from either sample type. Looking up the germline V gene yields CDR1 SGHVS and CDR2 FNYEAQ. The CDR3 covers 12 residues, taking in both the cysteine and the phenylalanine. Just CDR3 DNA is preserved here, 36 bases in frame from base 1. Trimming takes 5 bases from V and 8 bases from J, and the germline ends sit 12 bases apart. TCRbeta CDR3 regions were amplified from genomic DNA by means of the immunoSEQ Assay, a bias-controlled multiplex PCR. In the authors' own workflow: The number of nucleated cells in each sample was estimated by amplification of reference gene primers within the assay. To quantify the absolute abundance of each unique TCRbeta CDR3 rearrangement, sequence reads were collapsed and filtered. For each sample, productive Simpson clonality was calculated as the square root of Simpson's diversity index over productive rearrangements. TCRdb carries this immuneACCESS record with in-frame sequences only. Its versions omit some clonotypes, under half of them owing to an unresolved V gene in the studies checked, with the rest unexplained. D and trimming come from the DNA, and the V and J calls and clone size come from that table. Here the sample has approximately 77,000 clones; just over 85% occur a single time. Together, the top ten hold roughly 2% of the sample.

The sequence links TRBV7-6 to TRBJ1-1, with the D gene call left open. Material for sequencing was peripheral blood. The sequence came from a young man with acute or convalescent COVID-19. The DNA sequence is as follows: TGTGCCAGCAGCCCCATCTCTATCGAAGCTTTCTTT. Translated, this gives CASSPISIEAFF. The variable domain in full, with residues beyond the CDR3 obtained from the reference TRBV7-6 and TRBJ1-1 genes, is GAGVSQSPRYKVTKRGQDVALRCDPISGHVSLYWYRQALGQGPEFLTYFNYEAQQDKSGLPNDRFSAERPEGSISTLTIQRTEQRDSAMYRCASSPISIEAFFGQGTRLTVV.